These 27 T cell receptor beta chains were sequenced from one sample in a study of Ad26.COV2.S vaccination and SARS-CoV-2 variants. Documented treatment: 15 to 20 received Ad26.COV2.S at low or high dose, single or two shots; several received placebo; per-sample allocation not given. Day 63 following the first vaccine or placebo injection was when the samples were taken. TCRdb's copy holds only in-frame clones and misses some; the assay was immunoSEQ multiplex PCR. The sample has 350,000 to 450,000 clones, about 85% seen once. Sequenced here: peripheral blood, sampled in a trial of Ad26.COV2.S vaccine versus placebo. These receptors originate from a person between 18 and 65 years old who received the Ad26.COV2.S COVID-19 vaccine or a placebo.

The rearrangement links TRBV6-5 to TRBJ1-1; 7 bases align to TRBD1. The CDR3 extends over 15 amino acids. The V and J ends lost 6 bases and 6 bases, in that order; junction bases with no gene match: 13. Per the germline V gene, CDR1 is MNHEY and CDR2 is SVGAGI. CDR3 nucleotide sequence: TGTGCCAGCAGCGCAGCGCCACAGGGGACCGCTGAAGCTTTCTTT. It specifies CASSAAPQGTAEAFF.

The chain couples TRBV25-1 to TRBJ2-3; D gene unclear. The CDR3 covers 15 residues. V lost 0 bases and J 0 bases, leaving 7 bases between the germline ends. Germline CDR1 is MGHDK and CDR2 is SYGVNS. The CDR3 DNA is TGTGCCAGCAGTGAATATCGGCTTAGCACAGATACGCAGTATTTT. Amino acids: CASSEYRLSTDTQYF.

This rearrangement joins TRBV5-6 to TRBJ1-4, with no clear D. The ends were cut back, 1 base at V and 0 bases at J, with 10 bases in the middle. Germline assignment: CDR1 SGHDT and CDR2 YYEEEE. The CDR3 contains 16 residues. CDR3 nucleotide sequence: TGTGCCAGCAGCTTGTACCGCGAGTCAACTAATGAAAAACTGTTTTTT. Amino acid sequence: CASSLYRESTNEKLFF.

The chain links TRBV5-1 to TRBJ2-6; TRBD1 aligns across 7 bases. The CDR3 is 18 amino acids. The germline gives CDR1 SGHRS, CDR2 YFSETQ. Trimming removed 1 base from V and 3 bases from J; junction bases left unmatched: 10. The CDR3 loop reads CASSLNFEGAGGANVLTF. The CDR3 DNA reads as TGCGCCAGCAGCTTGAATTTCGAGGGGGCAGGTGGGGCCAACGTCCTGACTTTC.

The chain uses TRBV19 and TRBJ1-2, with D hard to call. The germline V and J ends were trimmed by 2 bases and 1 base, with 11 bases remaining between them. CDR1 LNHDA and CDR2 SQIVND come from the germline V gene (reference sequence). The CDR3 extends over 15 amino acids. The CDR3 spells CASSISPRNNYGYTF. The CDR3 coding sequence is TGTGCCAGTAGTATATCTCCCAGAAATAACTATGGCTACACCTTC. Complete variable domain (other parts from reference TRBV19 and TRBJ1-2): DGGITQSPKYLFRKEGQNVTLSCEQNLNHDAMYWYRQDPGQGLRLIYYSQIVNDFQKGDIAEGYSVSREKKESFPLTVTSAQKNPTAFYLCASSISPRNNYGYTFGSGTRLTVV.

This clone was seen more than once but under ten times. The chain carries TRBV27 and TRBJ1-2; 9 bases agree with TRBD1. In germline, CDR1 is MNHEY, CDR2 SMNVEV (reference sequence). There are 16 residues in the CDR3. V gave up 4 bases and J gave up 8 bases; unmatched junction bases: 14. The CDR3 region is CASSSYRGLSLGGYTF. CDR3 sequence (DNA): TGTGCCAGCAGTTCTTACAGGGGGCTATCCTTGGGGGGCTACACCTTC.

Notes on this clone: One junction end does not reproduce the germline sequence, and a read error may be involved. V usage is TRBV29-1 and J usage is TRBJ1-5, with D maybe TRBD1 (5 bases). There are 16 residues in the CDR3. Per the germline V gene, CDR1 is SQVTM and CDR2 is ANQGSEA. Written as DNA, the CDR3 is TGCAGCGTTGAAGATCGGGGCAGAGGCAGCAGTCAGCCCCAGCATTTT. Protein: CSVEDRGRGSSQPQHF.

This chain links TRBV18 with TRBJ1-4; 11 bases align to TRBD1. The V segment lost 3 bases and the J segment 8 bases; nucleotides outside the gene matches: 2. The germline gives CDR1 KGHSH, CDR2 LQKENI. This CDR3 has 14 amino acids. The chain's CDR3 is CASSPGTGGEKLFF. The CDR3 nucleotides read TGTGCCAGCTCACCCGGGACAGGGGGAGAAAAACTGTTTTTT.

This rearrangement joins TRBV5-4 to TRBJ2-1; 7 bases match TRBD2. The length of the CDR3 is 16 residues. V lost 2 bases and J lost 0; bases outside the gene matches: 5. Germline loops: CDR1 SGHNT, CDR2 YYREEE (reference sequence). The CDR3, as DNA: TGTGCCAGCAGCTTTAGTAGCGGGCGCTCCTACAATGAGCAGTTCTTC. Translation gives CASSFSSGRSYNEQFF. Variable domain in full (rest from reference TRBV5-4 and TRBJ2-1): ETGVTQSPTHLIKTRGQQVTLRCSSQSGHNTVSWYQQALGQGPQFIFQYYREEENGRGNFPPRFSGLQFPNYSSELNVNALELDDSALYLCASSFSSGRSYNEQFFGPGTRLTVL.

CDR3 DNA: TGTGCCAGCACTGGGGCGGGGCAGAACACCGGGGAGCTGTTTTTT. It yields the protein CASTGAGQNTGELFF. The V and J genes are TRBV28 and TRBJ2-2; possibly TRBD2 for D (6 bases). Germline lookup yields CDR1 MDHEN and CDR2 SYDVKM. V lost 7 bases and J lost 1, with 13 bases in between. The CDR3 has 15 residues.

This chain connects TRBV29-1 to TRBJ2-5; 8 bases align to TRBD2. V lost 6 bases and J lost 1; bases outside the gene matches: 4. CDR3 length: 13 residues. Germline lookup yields CDR1 SQVTM and CDR2 ANQGSEA. The CDR3: CSVGGGPQETQYF. In DNA, the CDR3 is TGCAGCGTCGGGGGGGGCCCCCAAGAGACCCAGTACTTC.

CDR3 in amino acids: CASSLGYQGGNSPLHF. The CDR3 coding sequence is TGTGCCAGCAGCTTAGGTTACCAGGGAGGGAATTCACCCCTCCACTTT. The rearrangement uses TRBV7-9 and TRBJ1-6, with a tentative D call TRBD1 (5 bases). The V and J ends lost 1 base and 7 bases respectively, with 14 bases between them. Germline CDR1 and CDR2: SEHNR and FQNEAQ (reference sequence). This CDR3 has 16 residues.

The chain combines TRBV29-1 with TRBJ2-7; D assignment may be TRBD1 or TRBD2 (5 bases each). The CDR3 is made up of 13 amino acids. Germline CDR1 reads SQVTM; CDR2 reads ANQGSEA. V lost 4 bases, J lost 1 base, and 11 bases lay in between. In nucleotides, the CDR3 is TGCAGCGTTGGAAAGAGGGGATCCTACGAGCAGTACTTC. This codes for CSVGKRGSYEQYF.

The chain uses TRBV6-2 or TRBV6-3 and TRBJ1-1; D possibly corresponds to TRBD1 (5 bases). Germline lookup yields CDR1 MNHEY and CDR2 SVGEGT. V shed 2 bases and J shed 3 bases, with 13 bases lying between them. The CDR3 sequence is 15 residues long. The CDR3 region is CASSYVGQEYTEAFF. For the CDR3, the DNA is TGTGCCAGCAGTTACGTCGGACAAGAATACACTGAAGCTTTCTTT.

This clone was counted once. The genes are TRBV30 and TRBJ1-3; D gene ambiguous. Germline V gives CDR1 GTSNPN, CDR2 SVGIG (reference sequence). The CDR3 has 15 amino acids. Trimming took off 0 bases at V and 1 base at J, with 10 bases between the two ends. CDR3 in amino acids: CAWSVIRSSGNTIYF. The CDR3 nucleotides are TGTGCCTGGAGTGTAATTAGGTCGTCTGGAAACACCATATATTTT. The full variable domain, its missing parts supplied by reference TRBV30 and TRBJ1-3, is SQTIHQWPATLVQPVGSPLSLECTVEGTSNPNLYWYRQAAGRGLQLLFYSVGIGQISSEVPQNLSASRPQDRQFILSSKKLLLSDSGFYLCAWSVIRSSGNTIYFGEGSWLTVV.

This chain joins TRBV7-2 and TRBJ2-2; D unresolved. Trimming cost V 3 bases and J 7 bases, with 9 bases left between them. CDR3 length: 13 amino acids. Germline CDR1 reads SGHTA; CDR2 reads FQGNSA. CDR3 coding DNA: TGTGCCAGCAGCTTTTCTAGGGTCGGGGAGCTGTTTTTT. Translating it yields CASSFSRVGELFF. The whole variable domain, remainder taken from reference TRBV7-2 and TRBJ2-2, is GAGVSQSPSNKVTEKGKDVELRCDPISGHTALYWYRQSLGQGLEFLIYFQGNSAPDKSGLPSDRFSAERTGGSVSTLTIQRTQQEDSAVYLCASSFSRVGELFFGEGSRLTVL.

The genes are TRBV20-1 and TRBJ2-5, with 8 bases lining up with TRBD2. V was pared by 3 bases and J by 9 bases, with 6 bases of the junction left unmatched. The CDR3 has 12 residues. The V gene's germline CDR1 is DFQATT and CDR2 SNEGSKA (reference sequence). The CDR3 region has the DNA TGCAGTGCTAGTCCACCGGGGGGGGCCCAGTACTTC. Protein sequence: CSASPPGGAQYF.

The rearrangement links TRBV6-2 or TRBV6-3 to TRBJ1-4; D gene uncertain. CDR1 MNHEY and CDR2 SVGEGT come from the germline V gene. The V end lost 0 bases, the J end lost 0 bases, and 8 bases lay between the germline ends. The CDR3 length is 16 residues. The CDR3 nucleotides are TGTGCCAGCAGTTACTCGAGACCATCAACTAATGAAAAACTGTTTTTT. As protein: CASSYSRPSTNEKLFF.

The chain joins TRBV4-1 to TRBJ2-7, with 7 positions matching TRBD1. The V gene's germline CDR1 is MGHRA and CDR2 YSYEKL. This CDR3 region has 15 residues. The V gene end was trimmed by 3 bases and the J gene end by 1 base; junction bases not matched to a gene: 6. The CDR3 DNA follows: TGCGCCAGCAGCCATGGGACAGCCGCTTCCTACGAGCAGTACTTC. Translated, it gives CASSHGTAASYEQYF.

The chain combines TRBV15 with TRBJ1-4; D perhaps matches TRBD1 (6 bases). V gave up 0 bases and J gave up 7 bases, with 12 bases separating them. The CDR3 has 15 residues. In germline, CDR1 is LNHNV, CDR2 YYDKDF (reference sequence). CDR3 bases: TGTGCCACCAGCAGAGATGGAACAGGGAGTGAAAAACTGTTTTTT. Its protein is CATSRDGTGSEKLFF.

The chain recombines TRBV19 with TRBJ2-2; 8 nucleotides agree with TRBD2. Germline loops: CDR1 LNHDA, CDR2 SQIVND (reference sequence). This CDR3 has 16 amino acids. Trimming at V came to 6 bases and at J to 7 bases, leaving 13 bases not matched to a gene. The CDR3 sequence: CASRAHRGGFGGELFF. CDR3 nucleotide sequence: TGTGCCAGTAGGGCCCACCGGGGGGGTTTTGGCGGGGAGCTGTTTTTT.

The chain uses TRBV7-2 and TRBJ1-5; D remains unclear. CDR3 size: 13 residues. Per the germline V gene, CDR1 is SGHTA and CDR2 is FQGNSA. V gave up 4 bases and J gave up 11 bases, with 15 bases separating them. The CDR3 loop is CASSSPGYSAQHF. The DNA for the CDR3 is TGTGCCAGCAGCTCTCCCGGGTATTCGGCCCAGCATTTT.

The chain couples TRBV23-1 to TRBJ2-3, with D possibly being TRBD2 (6 bases). TRBV23-1 is identified as an open reading frame with a role that is uncertain. The CDR3 is made up of 20 amino acids. V was trimmed by 9 bases and J by 0 bases, leaving 31 bases between them. CDR3 bases: TGCGCCAGTGGCCCCGTTACCGGCGCGAACACTAGCAGTAGCACAGATACGCAGTATTTT. This encodes CASGPVTGANTSSSTDTQYF.

CDR3 sequence (DNA): TGCGCCAGCAGGGGGGTGCAGGGCACGGAGACCCAGTACTTC. Translation gives CASRGVQGTETQYF. J is TRBJ2-5 and V is TRBV10-2, with D tentatively TRBD1 or TRBD2 (5 bases each). Looked up from germline, CDR1 is WSHSY and CDR2 is SAAADI. CDR3 size: 14 residues. Trimming cost V 6 bases and J 5 bases, with 16 bases left between them.

This chain links TRBV12-3 or TRBV12-4 with TRBJ2-2; maybe TRBD1 (6 bases). Trimming took off 6 bases at V and 6 bases at J, with 11 bases between the two ends. The CDR3 runs 13 residues. The CDR3 nucleotides are TGTGCCAGCAGGGAACAGGGCCCCGGGGAGCTGTTTTTT. Amino acids: CASREQGPGELFF.

The chain joins TRBV5-6 to TRBJ2-2; 7 bases agree with TRBD1. Germline assignment: CDR1 SGHDT and CDR2 YYEEEE. The CDR3 covers 17 residues. Trimming removed 5 bases from V and 0 bases from J; junction bases left unmatched: 10. This CDR3 is CASRYLGQGANTGELFF. CDR3 nucleotides: TGTGCCAGCAGGTACCTCGGGCAGGGGGCGAACACCGGGGAGCTGTTTTTT.

This chain connects TRBV10-3 to TRBJ1-2; TRBD1 aligns across 8 bases. The trim removed 5 bases at V and 8 bases at J, leaving 4 bases unmatched. Germline lookup yields CDR1 ENHRY and CDR2 SYGVKD. The CDR3 runs 12 residues. The CDR3 DNA sequence: TGTGCCATCAGTCCGGGACAGGAAGGCTACACCTTC. Residues: CAISPGQEGYTF.